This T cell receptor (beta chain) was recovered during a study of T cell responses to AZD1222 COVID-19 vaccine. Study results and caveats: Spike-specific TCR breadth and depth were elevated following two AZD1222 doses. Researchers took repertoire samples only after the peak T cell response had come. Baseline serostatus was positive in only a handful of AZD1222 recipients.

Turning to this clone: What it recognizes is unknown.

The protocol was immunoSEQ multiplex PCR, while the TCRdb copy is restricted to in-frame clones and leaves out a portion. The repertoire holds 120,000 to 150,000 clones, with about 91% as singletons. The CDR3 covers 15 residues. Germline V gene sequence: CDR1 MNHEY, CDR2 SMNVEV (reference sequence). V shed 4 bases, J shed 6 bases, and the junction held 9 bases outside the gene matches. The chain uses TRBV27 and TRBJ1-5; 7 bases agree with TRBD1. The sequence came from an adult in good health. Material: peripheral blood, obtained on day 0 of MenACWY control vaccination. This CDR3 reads CASSSRTGGGQPQHF. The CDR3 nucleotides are TGTGCCAGCAGTTCACGGACAGGCGGGGGTCAGCCCCAGCATTTT.